The entry below describes one TCR beta chain. The data are from a study of blood T cell repertoires in COVID-19. The CDR3 spans 18 residues. The germline gives CDR1 SGHTA, CDR2 FQGNSA. V lost 2 bases and J lost 0, with 17 bases in between. Data came from immunoSEQ multiplex PCR; TCRdb stores just in-frame clones and leaves some out. The table includes more than 80,000 clones, 82% detected once. The J gene is TRBJ2-1, the V gene TRBV7-2; the D gene is possibly TRBD1 (6 bases). Sequenced: peripheral blood. The TCR comes from a man aged 45 to 65 with active or convalescent COVID-19. Here the CDR3 reads CASSLSQSGRGSYNEQFF. For the CDR3, the DNA is TGTGCCAGCAGCTTATCCCAATCCGGCAGGGGCTCCTACAATGAGCAGTTCTTC.